This T cell receptor (beta chain) appears in the sequencing data of a study of blood T cell repertoires in COVID-19. The study recruited people aged roughly 18 to 95 years across about 25 US areas. For recovered donors of Cohort 3, there were two negative PCRs, clearance, or symptom resolution. Original handling: The authors estimated nucleated cell counts from reference gene primer amplification. Measured with immunoSEQ multiplex PCR; TCRdb has only the in-frame clones, and not every one. From that table come the V and J calls and clone size; the DNA was used to work out D and trimming. The sample has hundreds of thousands of clones; 88% are singletons. Trimming took 6 bases from V and 1 from J; bases not matched to a gene: 9. Germline V gene data show CDR1 as MDHEN and CDR2 as SYDVKM. This CDR3 is 17 amino acids long.

V usage is TRBV28 and J usage is TRBJ2-2; 9 bases align to TRBD1. The TCR comes from a woman between 25 and 40 years old who had recovered from COVID-19. The sequenced sample consisted of PBMCs or T cells enriched from blood (not recorded which). In DNA, the CDR3 is TGTGCCAGCAGCCGACAGGGGGAAGGGGTGAACACCGGGGAGCTGTTTTTT. Protein: CASSRQGEGVNTGELFF.